This entry concerns a single T cell receptor (beta chain). The CDR3 sequence is 16 residues long. CDR1 and CDR2 (germline): SNHLY, FYNNEI. The J segment lost 1 base and the V segment lost 3 bases, leaving 0 bases of the junction unmatched. The method was immunoSEQ multiplex PCR; TCRdb's version includes in-frame clones alone and lacks a portion of them. The table shows approximately 84,000 clones, with 70% to 90% occurring only once. The source of the sample is a study of T cell responses to AZD1222 COVID-19 vaccine. This clonotype originated in an adult who received the AZD1222 COVID-19 vaccine. The chain joins TRBV2 to TRBJ2-3; 14 bases line up with TRBD2. Sequencing used peripheral blood, obtained 28 days after the second AZD1222 dose. DNA for the CDR3: TGTGCCAGCAGTGAGGGACTAGCGGGGGGCACAGATACGCAGTATTTT. Protein: CASSEGLAGGTDTQYF.